The 26 T cell receptor beta chains presented below share a single source sample, sequenced in a study of blood T cell repertoires in COVID-19. Here immunoSEQ multiplex PCR was the method, and the copy in TCRdb shows in-frame clones only, minus some. The sample includes approximately 10,000 clones, roughly nine tenths of them seen just once. Sequenced input: peripheral blood. The receptors here all came from a woman aged 60-75 years with active COVID-19.

This clone was counted once. This chain joins TRBV5-5 and TRBJ2-6, with no clear D. CDR1 is SGHKS, CDR2 YYEKEE, per germline (reference sequence). The V end lost 0 bases, the J end lost 3 bases, and 7 bases lay between the germline ends. This CDR3 comprises 15 residues. The DNA of the CDR3 is TGTGCCAGCAGCTTGGGACATGGTGGGGCCAACGTCCTGACTTTC. Translating gives CASSLGHGGANVLTF.

The rearrangement links TRBV7-9 to TRBJ2-7; 7 nucleotides line up with TRBD2. The CDR3 length is 14 residues. V trimming: 5 bases; J trimming: 2 bases; junction bases outside the gene matches: 6. The V gene's germline CDR1 is SEHNR and CDR2 FQNEAQ (reference sequence). CDR3 protein: CASSPTSQTYEQYF. CDR3 DNA: TGTGCCAGCAGCCCGACTAGCCAAACCTACGAGCAGTACTTC.

This chain joins TRBV7-2 and TRBJ2-7; D might be TRBD1 (5 bases). V lost 5 bases and J lost 7, with 15 bases in between. This CDR3 contains 13 residues. Looked up from germline, CDR1 is SGHTA and CDR2 is FQGNSA. DNA of the CDR3: TGTGCCAGCAGCCTGACAGCATTATGGGAGCAGTACTTC. Its protein is CASSLTALWEQYF.

The chain is built from TRBV7-2 and TRBJ2-3; D remains unclear. This CDR3 has 14 residues. The germline V gene has CDR1 SGHTA and CDR2 FQGNSA. The ends were cut back, 1 base at V and 6 bases at J, with 11 bases in the middle. CDR3 protein: CASSLGLPFDTQYF. CDR3 nucleotides: TGTGCCAGCAGCTTAGGACTTCCCTTCGATACGCAGTATTTT.

The rearrangement joins TRBV19 to TRBJ2-3; 9 bases align to TRBD2. V shed 5 bases and J 0 bases; nucleotides not matched to a gene: 3. Germline CDR1 reads LNHDA; CDR2 reads SQIVND (reference sequence). The CDR3 sequence is 15 residues long. CDR3 DNA sequence: TGTGCCAGTAGTCCTCTAGCGGGAAGCACAGATACGCAGTATTTT. Amino acid sequence: CASSPLAGSTDTQYF. The entire variable domain, with the rest obtained from reference TRBV19 and TRBJ2-3, is as follows: DGGITQSPKYLFRKEGQNVTLSCEQNLNHDAMYWYRQDPGQGLRLIYYSQIVNDFQKGDIAEGYSVSREKKESFPLTVTSAQKNPTAFYLCASSPLAGSTDTQYFGPGTRLTVL.

This clone appeared once. The chain uses TRBV9 and TRBJ2-6, with D maybe TRBD2 (6 bases). CDR1 and CDR2 (germline): SGDLS, YYNGEE. Trimming removed 4 bases at V and 4 bases at J, with 18 bases between. This CDR3 contains 17 residues. CDR3 sequence (DNA): TGTGCCAGCAGCCCCTGGGGGGAGGTCTTGGGGGCCAACGTCCTGACTTTC. Encoded protein: CASSPWGEVLGANVLTF.

The chain joins TRBV7-9 to TRBJ2-3; possible D gene TRBD1, 5 bases. The CDR3 runs 15 residues. Germline V CDR1 and CDR2: SEHNR, FQNEAQ (reference sequence). Trimming took off 2 bases at V and 2 bases at J, with 11 bases between the two ends. In nucleotides, the CDR3 is TGTGCCAGCAGCTTATTAGACAGTTCCACAGATACGCAGTATTTT. Translating it yields CASSLLDSSTDTQYF.

This rearrangement joins TRBV3-1 (or the pseudogene TRBV3-2) to TRBJ1-4, with D unclear. CDR3 length equals 14 residues. Trimming took 1 base from V and 7 from J, leaving 10 bases between them. Germline V gives CDR1 LGHDT, CDR2 YNNKEL (reference sequence). The CDR3: CASSQAPRGEKLFF. CDR3 coding DNA: TGTGCCAGCAGCCAAGCGCCTCGGGGTGAAAAACTGTTTTTT.

The CDR3 DNA is TGTGCCAGCACGTTGAGCCTTTATAGCAATCAGCCCCAGCATTTT. Translation gives CASTLSLYSNQPQHF. V and J are TRBV6-5 and TRBJ1-5; no definite D call. CDR3 length: 15 residues. Trimming cost V 7 bases and J 0 bases, with 13 bases left between them. Germline CDR1 MNHEY, CDR2 SVGAGI.

V and J are TRBV19 and TRBJ1-1, with unresolved D. V lost 1 base and J lost 6, with 9 bases in between. Germline values: CDR1 LNHDA, CDR2 SQIVND (reference sequence). The CDR3 totals 13 residues. The chain's CDR3 is CASSIGFSPEAFF. The DNA for the CDR3 is TGTGCCAGTAGTATAGGGTTTAGTCCTGAAGCTTTCTTT.

The V call is TRBV6-1, the J call TRBJ1-3; 8 bases map to TRBD1. V dropped 0 bases and J dropped 4; count of bases not matched to a gene: 20. From germline, CDR1 is MNHNS and CDR2 SASEGT. The CDR3 extends over 21 amino acids. CDR3 DNA sequence: TGTGCCAGCAGTGAAGCGCCCGGCCTGATAGGGCAGGGGGCGTCCGGAAACACCATATATTTT. It yields the protein CASSEAPGLIGQGASGNTIYF.

The chain employs TRBV28 and TRBJ2-7, with 7 positions matching TRBD1. CDR1 is MDHEN and CDR2 is SYDVKM in the germline V gene. The CDR3 runs to 13 residues. The junction had 1 base not matched to a gene; V was cut back by 5 bases and J by 0 bases. As DNA, the CDR3 is TGTGCCAGCAGTGGGGACAGCTCCTACGAGCAGTACGTC. Translating gives CASSGDSSYEQYV.

V is TRBV29-1 and J is TRBJ2-5, with a possible D match to TRBD1 (6 bases). The CDR3 has 12 residues. With 3 bases removed from V and 1 base from J, the gap between germline ends came to 6 bases. Germline CDR1 SQVTM, CDR2 ANQGSEA. The CDR3 DNA is TGCAGCGTTGACAGGGGCCAAGAGACCCAGTACTTC. It encodes CSVDRGQETQYF.

The rearrangement uses TRBV7-2 and TRBJ2-7; D perhaps matches TRBD1 (6 bases). The germline V gene encodes CDR1 SGHTA and CDR2 FQGNSA. This CDR3 spans 15 amino acids. V dropped 2 bases and J dropped 2 bases, with 13 bases sitting between them. This CDR3 reads CASSLFPAGAYEQYV. CDR3 sequence (DNA): TGTGCCAGCAGCTTATTTCCGGCAGGGGCCTACGAGCAGTACGTC.

This chain connects TRBV7-2 to TRBJ2-7, with TRBD1 identical over 9 bases. This CDR3 region has 15 residues. V dropped 6 bases and J dropped 3; count of bases not matched to a gene: 9. The germline gives CDR1 SGHTA, CDR2 FQGNSA. The chain's CDR3 is CASSPAGTGNYEQYF. The CDR3 DNA reads as TGTGCCAGCAGTCCGGCCGGGACAGGGAACTACGAGCAGTACTTC. Variable domain in full (rest from reference TRBV7-2 and TRBJ2-7): GAGVSQSPSNKVTEKGKDVELRCDPISGHTALYWYRQSLGQGLEFLIYFQGNSAPDKSGLPSDRFSAERTGGSVSTLTIQRTQQEDSAVYLCASSPAGTGNYEQYFGPGTRLTVT.

V and J are TRBV11-2 and TRBJ2-7, with D possibly being TRBD1 (7 bases). CDR1 is SGHAT and CDR2 is FQNNGV in the germline V gene. The CDR3 covers 17 residues. Between the trimmed V and J ends, which lost 1 base and 3 bases, there was a span of 19 bases. The CDR3 protein is CASSLGSGGLMNYEQYF. CDR3 bases: TGTGCCAGCAGCTTAGGATCAGGGGGACTCATGAACTACGAGCAGTACTTC.

This chain connects TRBV10-3 to TRBJ2-2, with 8 bases aligning to TRBD2. The V and J ends lost 6 bases and 7 bases, in that order; junction bases with no gene match: 7. The CDR3 is 14 amino acids. Germline V gene data show CDR1 as ENHRY and CDR2 as SYGVKD. CDR3 amino acids: CAIRGLESVGELFF. CDR3 bases: TGTGCCATCAGGGGACTAGAATCGGTCGGGGAGCTGTTTTTT.

The chain recombines TRBV5-1 with TRBJ1-3; D might be TRBD1 (6 bases). The CDR3 covers 16 residues. V lost 4 bases and J lost 4, with 18 bases in between. The germline V gene encodes CDR1 SGHRS and CDR2 YFSETQ. DNA of the CDR3: TGCGCCAGCAGCCCGCAAACCAGGGGTGCGGGAAACACCATATATTTT. It yields the protein CASSPQTRGAGNTIYF.

The rearrangement links TRBV19 to TRBJ1-1, with a tentative D call TRBD1 (5 bases). The CDR3 covers 13 residues. Deletions cut 3 bases from V and 4 bases from J, with 9 bases between. Germline V lookup: CDR1 LNHDA, CDR2 SQIVND (reference sequence). CDR3 DNA sequence: TGTGCCAGTAGTATCGGGGGACTCACTGAAGCTTTCTTT. Translating gives CASSIGGLTEAFF.

The chain uses TRBV15 and TRBJ1-5; TRBD1 aligns across 7 bases. The germline CDR1 and CDR2 sequences are LNHNV and YYDKDF (reference sequence). V lost 1 base, J lost 5 bases, and 5 bases stayed unmatched. CDR3 length: 15 amino acids. The CDR3 here is CATSRGGQTYQPQHF. In DNA form, the CDR3 reads TGTGCCACCAGCAGAGGGGGACAGACTTATCAGCCCCAGCATTTT.

This clone was counted once. The chain joins TRBV27 to TRBJ2-3, with unresolved D. Trimming removed 3 bases at V and 2 bases at J, with 6 bases between. Germline lookup yields CDR1 MNHEY and CDR2 SMNVEV (reference sequence). The CDR3 covers 13 residues. CDR3 sequence (DNA): TGTGCCAGCAGTTTTACAAACACAGATACGCAGTATTTT. Translated: CASSFTNTDTQYF.

The chain has TRBV5-1 and TRBJ1-3; 9 bases align to TRBD1. The CDR3 runs to 15 residues. Per the germline V gene, CDR1 is SGHRS and CDR2 is YFSETQ. V shed 3 bases and J 8 bases; nucleotides not matched to a gene: 9. This CDR3 is CASSSTGGAWDTIYF. In DNA form, the CDR3 reads TGCGCCAGCAGCTCCACAGGGGGCGCTTGGGACACCATATATTTT.

The gene calls are TRBV9 and TRBJ1-1; D gene unclear. CDR1 SGDLS and CDR2 YYNGEE come from the germline V gene. The length of the CDR3 is 15 residues. The V gene lost 3 bases and the J gene lost 1 base, with 13 bases spanning the gap. The CDR3: CASSARRVSNTEAFF. As DNA, the CDR3 is TGTGCCAGCAGCGCCAGGAGGGTATCGAACACTGAAGCTTTCTTT.

The chain uses TRBV6-4 and TRBJ1-2; D remains ambiguous. With 1 base removed from V and 13 bases from J, the gap between germline ends came to 13 bases. Germline CDR1 and CDR2: MRHNA and SNTAGT. The length of the CDR3 is 12 residues. Here the CDR3 reads CASSDYRSELTF. Written as DNA, the CDR3 is TGTGCCAGCAGTGACTACCGGTCGGAGCTCACCTTC.

The CDR3 DNA is TGTGCCAGCAGTTACGGCTGGCAGGGAAACACCATATATTTT. Translated: CASSYGWQGNTIYF. The V gene is TRBV6-5, the J gene TRBJ1-3, with D unresolved. This CDR3 is built from 14 residues. Germline CDR1 is MNHEY and CDR2 is SVGAGI. V lost 2 bases, J lost 4 bases, and 9 bases lay in between.

The genes are TRBV21-1 and TRBJ2-1; TRBD2 was called by the table and not checked on the DNA. TRBV21-1 is flagged as a pseudogene. CDR3 size: 18 residues. DNA for the CDR3: TGTGCCAGCAGCAAAGAAGGGGGTGCTAGCGGGGGTAGGAATGAGCAGTTCTTC. Translation gives CASSKEGGASGGRNEQFF.